This TCR beta chain was sequenced during a study of T cells in Graves' hyperthyroidism and ophthalmopathy. Findings of the study overall: A model built on 13 V-J features separated ophthalmopathy from stable hyperthyroidism. Researchers found most expanded thyroid clonotypes above 0.001 in blood as well.

The CDR3 regions of TCR beta were amplified from RNA transcripts. A first-round RT-PCR of the TCR CDR3 used the HTBI primer set. Each CDR3 protein gets one entry after TCRdb re-called the multiplex PCR reads with MiXCR. The data hold 750,000 to 900,000 distinct CDR3 sequences, with about 38% observed a single time. Exclusion of a patient resulted from uncontrolled infection, other autoimmune disease, pregnancy or lactation. Diagnostic decisions used clinical symptoms, serum thyroxine and TRAb, thyroid ultrasound and orbital computed tomography. This clonotype came up a few times. As yet, its antigen is unknown. The V gene's germline CDR1 is LNHDA and CDR2 SQIVND (reference sequence). This CDR3 is 14 amino acids long. V was clipped by 0 bases and J by 2 bases, with 7 bases between them.

This clonotype was sampled from a young man with Graves' hyperthyroidism. The sample taken for sequencing was blood. V and J are TRBV19 and TRBJ2-5; D is unresolved. Here the CDR3 reads CASSIDGRQETQYF. CDR3 DNA: TGTGCCAGTAGTATAGATGGCAGGCAAGAGACCCAGTACTTC.